The rows below give T cell receptor beta chains drawn from one sample of a study of immune characterization of retroperitoneal liposarcoma. Each CDR3 protein gets one entry after TCRdb re-called the PCR reads with MiXCR. The table lists 9,500 to 12,000 distinct CDR3 sequences, over 25% of them singletons. Material: tumor tissue. These receptors were collected from a female donor with retroperitoneal liposarcoma. The CDR3 runs from the conserved cysteine through the conserved F or W. Each record gives: D gene, J gene, V gene, clone size, CDR3 protein. A D gene is named only where the DNA matches it firmly. Clone size is stated in some rows and not others, as once, few, many or a class when expanded.

D gene: NA; J gene: TRBJ1-3; V gene: TRBV7-2; clone size: few; CDR3 protein: CASSLTPGTGNTIYF
D gene: NA; J gene: NA; V gene: TRBV12-3/TRBV12-4; clone size: NA; CDR3 protein: CASSHPVTYEQYF
D gene: TRBD1; J gene: TRBJ2-1; V gene: TRBV4-1; clone size: few; CDR3 protein: CASSQEGQGVREQFF
D gene: NA; J gene: TRBJ1-1; V gene: TRBV7-6; clone size: NA; CDR3 protein: CASSLTRSTGAGTEAFF
D gene: NA; J gene: TRBJ1-1; V gene: TRBV12-3/TRBV12-4; clone size: few; CDR3 protein: CASSLVTLNTEAFF
D gene: NA; J gene: TRBJ2-5; V gene: TRBV7-8; clone size: medium-sized; CDR3 protein: CASTLPPQGGAFTEETQYF
D gene: TRBD1; J gene: TRBJ2-7; V gene: TRBV27; clone size: NA; CDR3 protein: CASSLHRGPGYEQYF
D gene: TRBD1; J gene: TRBJ2-5; V gene: TRBV10-1; clone size: many; CDR3 protein: CASSESDFRGQGEQYF
D gene: NA; J gene: TRBJ2-3; V gene: TRBV12-3/TRBV12-4; clone size: NA; CDR3 protein: CASSFLEGPLSYSTDTQYF
D gene: TRBD1; J gene: TRBJ2-1; V gene: TRBV12-3/TRBV12-4; clone size: many; CDR3 protein: CASSVRPRDRGSLSSAYEQFF